This T cell receptor beta chain was captured by sequencing in a study of beta chain features in type 1 diabetes. Study-wide context: The examined sorted cells totaled around 100,000,000 across samples.

Expressed TCRB transcripts were sequenced, since all the RNA that had been isolated was reverse transcribed. Sequencing used immunoSEQ multiplex PCR; TCRdb keeps in-frame clones, though not all of them. This sample has around 310,000 clones, with about 11% found just once. CD4+ cells of the naive, central memory, regulatory and stem cell-like memory types were sorted via CD45RO/CCR7/CD25/CD127/CD95/CD27. As concerns this clone: Its antigen is still unknown.

Findings of the study overall: Researchers reported that naive, central memory and Treg TCRB repertoires appeared more similar in patients than in healthy donors. Within each of all four CD4+ subsets, Type 1 diabetes patients had TCRB CDR3s that were moderately but significantly shorter.

The CDR3 covers 11 residues. Trimming removed 4 bases at V and 7 bases at J, with 10 bases between. Germline V gives CDR1 GTSNPN, CDR2 SVGIG (reference sequence). The sequencing sample was made of naive CD4+ T cells from blood. This TCR came from a woman in her 30s in good health. V and J are TRBV30 and TRBJ1-1; D is unresolved. The CDR3 protein is CAWKADYEAFF. CDR3 DNA: TGTGCCTGGAAAGCCGATTATGAAGCTTTCTTT.